This paragraph covers one T cell receptor beta chain sequence. This entry comes from a study of blood T cell repertoires in COVID-19. About the research overall: Sites in the United States, Italy and Spain provided acute and convalescent COVID-19 samples.

Data came from immunoSEQ multiplex PCR; TCRdb stores just in-frame clones and leaves some out. The data contain over 250,000 clones, approximately 92% of them seen just once; the ten biggest clones take up about 2.2%. Sample: PBMCs or T cells enriched from blood (not recorded which). The source of this sequence is a woman under 30 who had recovered from COVID-19.

The CDR3 DNA sequence: TGTGCCAGCAGCCAAGGGCTAGGACAGGGGTCTCCTTTCTATGGCTACACCTTC. Its protein is CASSQGLGQGSPFYGYTF. J is TRBJ1-2 and V is TRBV14; TRBD1 matches 9 bases. The CDR3 sequence is 18 residues long. J lost 4 bases, V lost 1 base, and 13 bases had no gene match. Germline lookup yields CDR1 SGHDN and CDR2 FVKESK. The whole variable domain, filled in from reference TRBV14 and TRBJ1-2, reads EAGVTQFPSHSVIEKGQTVTLRCDPISGHDNLYWYRRVMGKEIKFLLHFVKESKQDESGMPNNRFLAERTGGTYSTLKVQPAELEDSGVYFCASSQGLGQGSPFYGYTFGSGTRLTVV.